The rows below give T cell receptor beta chains drawn from one sample of a study of shared T cell receptors in the human thymus. Profiling relied on immunoSEQ multiplex PCR, and the TCRdb table lists in-frame clones only, not all of them. This sample has 720,000 or so clones, with 70% to 90% found just once. Separately, the same data were catalogued under a study of human thymus T cells.

Sequenced material: thymocytes. The source of these receptors is a girl under three years old with a congenital heart defect. The CDR3 runs from the conserved cysteine through the conserved F or W. A D gene is named only where the DNA matches it firmly. Size values are once, few and many counts, or a class for expanded clones, and some rows have none.

v_call: TRBV5-1
d_call: NA
clone_size: NA
j_call: TRBJ1-2
cdr3_nt: TGCGCCAGCGCCTCGACAGTTCGAGCCTATGGCTACACCTTC
cdr3_aa: CASASTVRAYGYTF

v_call: TRBV25-1
d_call: NA
clone_size: NA
j_call: TRBJ2-7
cdr3_nt: TGTGCCAGCAGTGCCAGACGGGACACGAGCTCCTACGAGCAGTACTTC
cdr3_aa: CASSARRDTSSYEQYF

v_call: TRBV11-2
d_call: TRBD1
clone_size: NA
j_call: TRBJ1-3
cdr3_nt: TGTGCCAGCAGCTTAGGACACAGGGGGTATGGAAACACCATATATTTT
cdr3_aa: CASSLGHRGYGNTIYF

v_call: TRBV10-2
d_call: NA
clone_size: once
j_call: TRBJ1-1
cdr3_nt: TGCGCCAGCGGCTGGACACGGCGAGCTTTCTTT
cdr3_aa: CASGWTRRAFF

v_call: TRBV7-9
d_call: NA
clone_size: few
j_call: TRBJ2-3
cdr3_nt: NA
cdr3_aa: CASSFGPGSTDTQYF

v_call: TRBV28
d_call: TRBD1
clone_size: NA
j_call: TRBJ1-2
cdr3_nt: TGTGCCAGCAGTTTGAGGGAGATAGGGGGCGCTGGTGGCTACACCTTC
cdr3_aa: CASSLREIGGAGGYTF

v_call: TRBV5-1
d_call: TRBD1
clone_size: NA
j_call: TRBJ1-2
cdr3_nt: TGCGCCAGCAGCTATCCGGGACAGCCCTTCTATGGCTACACCTTC
cdr3_aa: CASSYPGQPFYGYTF

v_call: TRBV5-5
d_call: TRBD1
clone_size: NA
j_call: TRBJ2-7
cdr3_nt: TGTGCCAGCAGCTCGGGACAGGGGGAACCCTACGAGCAGTACTTC
cdr3_aa: CASSSGQGEPYEQYF

v_call: TRBV4-1
d_call: NA
clone_size: NA
j_call: TRBJ2-3
cdr3_nt: TGCGCCAGCAGCCAAAGCGCAGATACGCAGTATTTT
cdr3_aa: CASSQSADTQYF

v_call: TRBV19
d_call: NA
clone_size: NA
j_call: TRBJ1-1
cdr3_nt: TGTGCCACCCAGGGAGGGCGGGGCACTGAAGCTTTCTTT
cdr3_aa: CATQGGRGTEAFF

v_call: TRBV5-1
d_call: TRBD2
clone_size: few
j_call: TRBJ2-3
cdr3_nt: TGCGCCAGCAGCTCCAGCGGGGGGGGCCCAGATACGCAGTATTTT
cdr3_aa: CASSSSGGGPDTQYF

v_call: TRBV28
d_call: TRBD1
clone_size: NA
j_call: TRBJ1-4
cdr3_nt: TGTGCCAGCAGTTTACAGGGGGCCCCAACTAATGAAAAACTGTTTTTT
cdr3_aa: CASSLQGAPTNEKLFF

v_call: TRBV27
d_call: NA
clone_size: few
j_call: TRBJ1-6
cdr3_nt: TGTGCCAGCAGTCTTAAAAACACTAATAATTCACCCCTCCACTTT
cdr3_aa: CASSLKNTNNSPLHF

v_call: TRBV11-3
d_call: TRBD2
clone_size: NA
j_call: TRBJ2-2
cdr3_nt: TGTGCCAGCAGCTCGAGCGGGGGAGATTACACCGGGGAGCTGTTTTTT
cdr3_aa: CASSSSGGDYTGELFF

v_call: TRBV19
d_call: NA
clone_size: NA
j_call: TRBJ1-2
cdr3_nt: TGTGCCAGTAGTATAGCCAGGGCAGACTATGGCTACACCTTC
cdr3_aa: CASSIARADYGYTF

v_call: TRBV6-1
d_call: TRBD1
clone_size: NA
j_call: TRBJ2-4
cdr3_nt: TGTGCCAGCCTACAGGGGGCAGCCAAAAACATTCAGTACTTC
cdr3_aa: CASLQGAAKNIQYF

v_call: TRBV27
d_call: NA
clone_size: NA
j_call: TRBJ1-5
cdr3_nt: TGTGCCAGCAGTCCACAGGGAAGGGGCGATAGCAATCAGCCCCAGCATTTT
cdr3_aa: CASSPQGRGDSNQPQHF

v_call: TRBV5-8
d_call: NA
clone_size: NA
j_call: TRBJ1-1
cdr3_nt: TGTGCCAGCAGCGCGGTAAAGTCCGTCCCGAACACTGAAGCTTTCTTT
cdr3_aa: CASSAVKSVPNTEAFF